This T cell receptor (beta chain) was profiled in a study of blood T cell repertoires in COVID-19. Libraries were prepared by immunoSEQ multiplex PCR; TCRdb keeps only in-frame clonotypes and omits some of them. This sample carries some 450,000 clones, approximately 90% of them seen once, and the ten largest clones take roughly an eighth. Sequenced input: peripheral blood. This receptor was taken from a woman aged 45 to 65 with COVID-19, enrolled during active disease.

The CDR3 loop is CASSIQYQETQYF. In nucleotides, the CDR3 is TGCGCCAGCAGTATACAGTACCAAGAGACCCAGTACTTC. The rearrangement links TRBV5-1 to TRBJ2-5; no clear D. The CDR3 loop spans 13 amino acids. Germline V gene lookup returns CDR1 SGHRS and CDR2 YFSETQ. V gave up 5 bases and J gave up 0 bases, with 8 bases separating them. Full variable domain (outside the CDR3, taken from reference TRBV5-1 and TRBJ2-5): KAGVTQTPRYLIKTRGQQVTLSCSPISGHRSVSWYQQTPGQGLQFLFEYFSETQRNKGNFPGRFSGRQFSNSRSEMNVSTLELGDSALYLCASSIQYQETQYFGPGTRLLVL.